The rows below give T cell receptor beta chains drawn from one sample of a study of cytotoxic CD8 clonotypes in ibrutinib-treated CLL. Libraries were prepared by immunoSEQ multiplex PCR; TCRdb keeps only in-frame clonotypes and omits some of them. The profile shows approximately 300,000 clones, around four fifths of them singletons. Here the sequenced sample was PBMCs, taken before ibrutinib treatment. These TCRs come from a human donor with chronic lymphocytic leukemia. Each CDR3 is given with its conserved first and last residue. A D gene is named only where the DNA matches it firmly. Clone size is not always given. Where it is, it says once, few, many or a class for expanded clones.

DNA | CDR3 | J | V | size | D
TGTGCCAGCAGTAAAGGGAGGGGGAATCAGCCCCAGCATTTT | CASSKGRGNQPQHF | TRBJ1-5 | TRBV27 | NA | NA
TGTGCCAGCAGCTTAGTACGGGGCTCCTACAATGAGCAGTTCTTC | CASSLVRGSYNEQFF | TRBJ2-1 | TRBV7-8 | NA | NA
TGTGCCATCAGTGAGATGGGGACACATTACTATGGCTACACCTTC | CAISEMGTHYYGYTF | TRBJ1-2 | TRBV10-3 | NA | NA
TGTGCCAGCAGCTTGGGTGCTAGCACAGATACGCAGTATTTT | CASSLGASTDTQYF | TRBJ2-3 | TRBV7-8 | once | NA
TGTGCCAGCAGTGCTTGGACAGGAGCCTCCTACGAGCAGTACTTC | CASSAWTGASYEQYF | TRBJ2-7 | TRBV2 | once | TRBD1
TGCGCCAGCAGTCAACGACAGGGACGGAGCAATCAGCCCCAGCATTTT | CASSQRQGRSNQPQHF | TRBJ1-5 | TRBV23-1 | few | TRBD1
TGTGCCAGCTCACCACTCCTAGCGGGTGCTGAGACCCAGTACTTC | CASSPLLAGAETQYF | TRBJ2-5 | TRBV18 | few | TRBD2
TGCAGCGTTGCTAGCTCCGGGACAGTAGGGGAAAAACTGTTTTTT | CSVASSGTVGEKLFF | TRBJ1-4 | TRBV29-1 | NA | TRBD1
TGTGCCAGCAGCTCAACGAACGGCTATGGCTACACCTTC | CASSSTNGYGYTF | TRBJ1-2 | TRBV7-3 | NA | NA
TGTGCCAGCAGTTTAAGCGGTCGGACGGCAACCTACGAGCAGTACTTC | CASSLSGRTATYEQYF | TRBJ2-7 | TRBV27 | NA | NA
TGTGCCAGCAGCCCGAGAGACAATGAGCAGTTCTTC | CASSPRDNEQFF | TRBJ2-1 | TRBV5-4 | NA | NA
TGTGCCAGCAGCCGCCCCCTAGCCCCGGGCAATGAGCAGTTCTTC | CASSRPLAPGNEQFF | TRBJ2-1 | TRBV7-9 | few | NA
TGTGCCAGCAGGAAACGGACAGGGGAAAACTACAATGAGCAGTTCTTC | CASRKRTGENYNEQFF | TRBJ2-1 | TRBV7-2 | NA | TRBD1
TGCGCCAGCAGCGCCACCGGGACACCAAACTATGGCTACACCTTC | CASSATGTPNYGYTF | TRBJ1-2 | TRBV5-1 | NA | NA
TGTGCCAGCTCACCACCGGTTCAGGGGTCCTACAATGAGCAGTTCTTC | CASSPPVQGSYNEQFF | TRBJ2-1 | TRBV18 | once | NA
TGTGCCAGCAGCTTGGGGGGCACAGATACGCAGTATTTT | CASSLGGTDTQYF | TRBJ2-3 | TRBV5-6 | NA | NA
TGTGCCAGCAGGTTAGCGGGAAGGTCCTACGAGCAGTACTTC | CASRLAGRSYEQYF | TRBJ2-7 | TRBV27 | NA | TRBD2
TGTGCCAGCAGTGAACCGAGACAGGCCTACAATGAGCAGTTCTTC | CASSEPRQAYNEQFF | TRBJ2-1 | TRBV25-1 | NA | NA
TGTGCCAGCAGACTCAGCGTCGACTCCTACGAGCAGTACTTC | CASRLSVDSYEQYF | TRBJ2-7 | TRBV5-4 | NA | NA
TGTGCCAGCAGTTTACAACTTGCAGGGATGGAGCCCCAGCATTTT | CASSLQLAGMEPQHF | TRBJ1-5 | TRBV28 | NA | NA
TGTGCCAGCAGCGCGACTAGCAACAATGAGCAGTTCTTC | CASSATSNNEQFF | TRBJ2-1 | TRBV9 | once | TRBD2
TGTGCCAGCAGTTTGACAGGGTCGACTGAAGCTTTCTTT | CASSLTGSTEAFF | TRBJ1-1 | TRBV27 | NA | TRBD1
TGTGCCAGCGAAGGGGTGGTAGCGGATGGGAATGAGCAGTTCTTC | CASEGVVADGNEQFF | TRBJ2-1 | TRBV28 | few | NA
TGTGCCAGCAGCCCGACCGACAGGGGTCAGCCCCAGCATTTT | CASSPTDRGQPQHF | TRBJ1-5 | TRBV28 | NA | TRBD1
TGTGCCAGTACTCGGGGTTTGGACACTGAAGCTTTCTTT | CASTRGLDTEAFF | TRBJ1-1 | TRBV19 | NA | NA
TGTGCCAGCCGCCTTGACAGGGGGCTGATCACTGAAGCTTTCTTT | CASRLDRGLITEAFF | TRBJ1-1 | TRBV7-2 | few | TRBD1
TGTGCCAGCCACCTACAGGGGTTGAACACTGAAGCTTTCTTT | CASHLQGLNTEAFF | TRBJ1-1 | TRBV27 | NA | TRBD1
TGTGCCATCCAGGGTTATCCGACAGGGTATGAGCAGTTCTTC | CAIQGYPTGYEQFF | TRBJ2-1 | TRBV10-3 | NA | TRBD1
TGTGCCAGCAGCCCCCACCTGGGACTAGGCGGGGAGACCCAGTACTTC | CASSPHLGLGGETQYF | TRBJ2-5 | TRBV7-6 | NA | TRBD2
TGTGCCAGCAGCCTCTTGACAGTGAACACTGAAGCTTTCTTT | CASSLLTVNTEAFF | TRBJ1-1 | TRBV7-8 | NA | NA
TGTGCCAGCAGCGCGTCCAGGGGCCACTATGGCTACACCTTC | CASSASRGHYGYTF | TRBJ1-2 | TRBV9 | NA | NA
TGTGCCAGTAGGAGCCAGGGGGGTGCCGGGGAGCTGTTTTTT | CASRSQGGAGELFF | TRBJ2-2 | TRBV19 | few | NA
TGTGCCAGCGGAACAGGGGTTTACGGTACGCAGTATTTT | CASGTGVYGTQYF | TRBJ2-3 | TRBV27 | once | TRBD1
TGTGCCAGCAGTGAAGCGCTACTCGGACTAGCGGACAATGAGCAGTTCTTC | CASSEALLGLADNEQFF | TRBJ2-1 | TRBV6-1 | NA | TRBD2
TGTGCCAGCAGCCAAGATGGGACTAGCGGGGCCCCCTACGAGCAGTACTTC | CASSQDGTSGAPYEQYF | TRBJ2-7 | TRBV4-2 | NA | TRBD2
TGTGCCAGCAGCGTATGGGGGGCGTCCCAAGAGACCCAGTACTTC | CASSVWGASQETQYF | TRBJ2-5 | TRBV9 | NA | NA
TGTGCCTGGACTGGGGACCCCGGAGGGACAGATACGCAGTATTTT | CAWTGDPGGTDTQYF | TRBJ2-3 | TRBV30 | NA | NA
TGTGCCAGCAGCGTAGCTACGGGATACACTGAAGCTTTCTTT | CASSVATGYTEAFF | TRBJ1-1 | TRBV9 | NA | NA
TGTGCCAGCAGCCGCCGGGTGGCAGGGGAAGCCAAAAACATTCAGTACTTC | CASSRRVAGEAKNIQYF | TRBJ2-4 | TRBV7-2 | NA | NA
TGCGCCAGCAGCCAATCACCAGCGGGTTCCTCCTACGAGCAGTACTTC | CASSQSPAGSSYEQYF | TRBJ2-7 | TRBV4-3 | NA | NA
TGTGCCAGCCCTGCGGGGGGCAGGTGCGAAGCTTTCTTT | CASPAGGRCEAFF | TRBJ1-1 | TRBV28 | NA | NA
TGTGCCAGCAGCGTATTTCGGGGAGAGCAGTACTTC | CASSVFRGEQYF | TRBJ2-7 | TRBV9 | NA | NA
TGTGCCAGCAGCCACCAGGCCCCGAACACCGGGGAGCTGTTTTTT | CASSHQAPNTGELFF | TRBJ2-2 | TRBV16 | NA | NA
TGTGCCAGCAGCCTACATCGGGTTTGGAACACTGAAGCTTTCTTT | CASSLHRVWNTEAFF | TRBJ1-1 | TRBV6-5 | NA | NA
TGCGCCAGCAGCTCTAGACTAGCGGGAAGCACAGATACGCAGTATTTT | CASSSRLAGSTDTQYF | TRBJ2-3 | TRBV5-1 | NA | TRBD2
TGTGCCAGCCCAAGTTCCATAAACAGGGGGCTAGGCAATCAGCCCCAGCATTTT | CASPSSINRGLGNQPQHF | TRBJ1-5 | TRBV19 | NA | TRBD1
TGTGCCAGCAGCTTCTCCGGAGCCGAAACCTACGAGCAGTACTTC | CASSFSGAETYEQYF | TRBJ2-7 | TRBV7-2 | once | NA
TGTGCCAGCAGTTACTCCGACAGGGTTCTCTACAATGAGCAGTTCTTC | CASSYSDRVLYNEQFF | TRBJ2-1 | TRBV6-5 | NA | TRBD1
TGTGCCTGGATGCTAGCGGGGGGGGATACGCAGTATTTT | CAWMLAGGDTQYF | TRBJ2-3 | TRBV30 | once | TRBD2
TGTGCCAGCAGCTTGGGCGCGGGTCGGGCCACTGAAGCTTTCTTT | CASSLGAGRATEAFF | TRBJ1-1 | TRBV5-4 | NA | NA
TGTGCCAGTAGTAAAAACGTTCAGGGGGAAGCTTTCTTT | CASSKNVQGEAFF | TRBJ1-1 | TRBV19 | NA | NA
TGTGCCAGCAATCTCTCAGGTTCGCGGCAAGAGACCCAGTACTTC | CASNLSGSRQETQYF | TRBJ2-5 | TRBV27 | few | NA
TGTGCCAGCTCATACACTAGCGGGAGGATAAATGAGCAGTTCTTC | CASSYTSGRINEQFF | TRBJ2-1 | TRBV18 | once | TRBD2
TGTGCCAGCAGGGTTAGCGGGGAACCATACGAGCAGTACTTC | CASRVSGEPYEQYF | TRBJ2-7 | TRBV7-2 | NA | TRBD2
TGTGCCAGCAGCACTACCCGGACACAGGGAGTTAACGGGGAGCTGTTTTTT | CASSTTRTQGVNGELFF | TRBJ2-2 | TRBV9 | once | NA
TGTGCCAGCAGTTTTTCGGGGAACAATGAGCAGTTCTTC | CASSFSGNNEQFF | TRBJ2-1 | TRBV27 | NA | NA
TGTGCCAGCGGTAGACAGGGCTACGAGCAGTACTTC | CASGRQGYEQYF | TRBJ2-7 | TRBV11-1 | NA | TRBD1
TGCAGCGTTGAGGCATTCGATGAGCAGTTCTTC | CSVEAFDEQFF | TRBJ2-1 | TRBV29-1 | few | NA
TGCGCCAGCAGGTTATCGGGAGGGAACACCGGGGAGCTGTTTTTT | CASRLSGGNTGELFF | TRBJ2-2 | TRBV5-1 | NA | TRBD2
TGTGCCAGCAGCTCGGCCGCAGCCGTGGGGGAAGCTTTCTTT | CASSSAAAVGEAFF | TRBJ1-1 | TRBV7-2 | few | NA